Listed below are T cell receptor beta chains from one sample, sequenced in a study of CD8 T cells in ankylosing spondylitis. A single record per CDR3 protein comes from TCRdb applying MiXCR to the 5' RACE reads. The sample contains roughly 260,000 distinct CDR3 sequences, 20% of which appear only once. Specimen: blood, either unsorted or a sorted T cell fraction (not recorded which). These receptors all come from a male donor with ankylosing spondylitis or in good health (not recorded which). CDR3s include the opening cysteine and the closing phenylalanine or tryptophan. Each record gives: V gene, D gene, J gene, clone size, CDR3 protein, CDR3 DNA. The D gene is left open where the match is weak. Clone size is not always given. Where it is, it says once, few, many or a class for expanded clones.

>TRBV5-1|-|TRBJ1-1|-
CASSLAGPLEAFF
TGCGCCAGCAGCTTGGCAGGGCCGTTGGAAGCTTTCTTT
>TRBV2|TRBD1|TRBJ1-6|few
CASRPDRGATLRAPLHF
TGTGCCAGCAGACCCGACAGGGGGGCGACCCTTAGGGCACCCCTCCACTTT
>TRBV5-1|-|TRBJ2-3|few
CASSEGHITDTQYF
TGCGCCAGCAGCGAGGGACACATCACAGATACGCAGTATTTT
>TRBV10-3|-|TRBJ2-1|few
CAITSTGQNNEQFF
TGTGCCATCACATCTACCGGGCAGAACAATGAGCAGTTCTTC
>TRBV25-1|-|TRBJ1-5|few
CASSELEGSPQHF
TGTGCCAGCAGTGAATTAGAGGGCTCGCCCCAGCATTTT
>TRBV12-3/TRBV12-4|-|TRBJ2-6|few
CASFPFSGANVLTF
TGTGCCAGTTTCCCCTTCTCTGGGGCCAACGTCCTGACTTTC
>TRBV27|-|TRBJ1-1|-
CASSSGAGMLNTEAFF
TGTGCCAGCAGCTCCGGGGCAGGGATGCTGAACACTGAAGCTTTCTTT
>TRBV6-5|-|TRBJ2-1|few
CASSSKLQGMVYNEQFF
TGTGCCAGCAGTTCCAAATTACAAGGGATGGTTTACAATGAGCAGTTCTTC
>TRBV7-9|-|TRBJ2-2|few
CASSFTRQAGELFF
TGTGCCAGCAGCTTCACTAGACAGGCCGGGGAGCTGTTTTTT
>TRBV19|-|TRBJ2-1|-
CASRSGETNTRGASNYNEQFF
TGTGCCAGTAGGAGTGGTGAGACAAACACTCGGGGGGCCTCCAATTACAATGAGCAGTTCTTC
>TRBV3-1|-|TRBJ1-1|-
CASSQAGTPNTEAFF
TGTGCCAGCAGCCAAGCCGGGACACCGAACACTGAAGCTTTCTTT
>TRBV6-1|TRBD1|TRBJ1-4|many
CASSPGGAFGEKLFF
TGTGCCAGCAGCCCAGGGGGCGCCTTTGGTGAAAAACTGTTTTTT
>TRBV2|-|TRBJ2-2|-
CASSEARAHPMIAGELFF
TGTGCCAGCAGTGAAGCGCGGGCACACCCGATGATTGCCGGGGAGCTGTTTTTT
>TRBV5-1|-|TRBJ1-1|-
CASRPRRENTEAFF
TGCGCCAGCAGACCAAGGAGAGAGAACACTGAAGCTTTCTTT
>TRBV20-1|TRBD2|TRBJ2-3|few
CSAREGTRDTQYF
TGCAGTGCTAGGGAAGGGACTAGAGATACGCAGTATTTT
>TRBV7-6|TRBD1|TRBJ1-3|-
CASSPQPGQPLYF
TGTGCCAGCAGCCCCCAACCGGGACAGCCATTATATTTT
>TRBV10-3|-|TRBJ2-5|-
CAISESDPSGPETQYF
TGTGCCATCAGTGAGTCGGATCCGTCGGGGCCAGAGACCCAGTACTTC
>TRBV4-2|-|TRBJ1-4|-
CASSQDVGSNEKLFF
TGTGCCAGCAGCCAAGATGTGGGGTCTAATGAAAAACTGTTTTTT
>TRBV12-3/TRBV12-4|-|TRBJ2-1|few
CASRGGTGGIAYNEQFF
TGTGCCAGCAGGGGGGGGACAGGCGGGATCGCCTACAATGAGCAGTTCTTC
>TRBV20-1|TRBD2|TRBJ2-2|-
CSATSGRAPGELFF
TGCAGTGCTACTAGCGGGAGGGCCCCCGGGGAGCTGTTTTTT
>TRBV20-1|-|TRBJ1-5|-
CSTRDAGANQPQHF
TGCAGTACTAGAGATGCCGGGGCCAATCAGCCCCAGCATTTT
>TRBV20-1|-|TRBJ1-6|many
CSAQGDSPLHF
TGCAGTGCCCAGGGAGATTCACCCCTCCACTTT
>TRBV5-1|-|TRBJ1-2|many
CASSWVHEGNYGYTF
TGCGCCAGCAGCTGGGTTCATGAAGGAAACTATGGCTACACCTTC
>TRBV11-2|-|TRBJ2-2|few
CASSFVGITGELFF
TGTGCCAGCAGCTTTGTCGGGATTACCGGGGAGCTGTTTTTT
>TRBV7-2|-|TRBJ2-1|-
CASSNRGTAGEQFF
TGTGCCAGCAGCAACCGCGGTACTGCAGGTGAGCAGTTCTTC
>TRBV5-1|TRBD2|TRBJ2-1|-
CASSKGLAGGLNEQFF
TGCGCCAGCAGCAAAGGACTAGCGGGAGGGTTAAATGAGCAGTTCTTC
>TRBV9|-|TRBJ1-2|-
CASSGGTSGGYTF
TGTGCCAGCAGCGGCGGGACCTCGGGGGGCTACACCTTC
>TRBV20-1|TRBD1|TRBJ1-3|many
CSARSGTAGNTIYF
TGCAGTGCTAGATCCGGGACAGCTGGAAACACCATATATTTT
>TRBV7-6|-|TRBJ2-1|-
CASSLAPRRVPYNEQFF
TGTGCCAGCAGCTTAGCGCCTAGACGGGTGCCCTACAATGAGCAGTTCTTC
>TRBV3-1|TRBD2|TRBJ2-2|few
CASSQVLAGNTGELFF
TGTGCCAGCAGCCAAGTGCTAGCGGGAAACACCGGGGAGCTGTTTTTT
>TRBV29-1|-|TRBJ1-3|-
CSVGQNSGNTIYF
TGCAGCGTTGGACAAAACTCTGGAAACACCATATATTTT
>TRBV5-1|-|TRBJ2-2|few
CASSLGAGDTNTGELFF
TGCGCCAGCAGCTTGGGCGCGGGCGATACCAACACCGGGGAGCTGTTTTTT
>TRBV12-3/TRBV12-4|-|TRBJ2-2|few
CASSLWGGLGELFF
TGTGCCAGCAGTTTATGGGGGGGCCTCGGGGAGCTGTTTTTT
>TRBV10-3|-|TRBJ2-3|-
CAIRGTDTQYF
TGTGCCATCAGGGGCACAGATACGCAGTATTTT
>TRBV27|TRBD1|TRBJ2-3|few
CASSAPGQVTDTQYF
TGTGCCAGCAGTGCACCGGGACAGGTCACAGATACGCAGTATTTT
>TRBV20-1|TRBD1|TRBJ1-2|-
CSARGTALYGYTF
TGCAGTGCTAGGGGGACAGCCCTCTATGGCTACACCTTC
>TRBV20-1|TRBD1|TRBJ1-6|many
CSASSRTGLSPLHF
TGCAGTGCTAGTTCCAGGACAGGGTTGTCACCCCTCCACTTT